What follows is one TCR beta chain and its context. As yet, its antigen is unknown. 60 Vbeta and 13 Jbeta primers were used in PCR. This table comes from immunoSEQ multiplex PCR, and its TCRdb copy is limited to in-frame clones, with some not included. Across about 39,000 clones, the top ten clones capture more than 3% of the sample. These data come from a study of cytomegalovirus exposure and HLA in healthy donors. The V gene end was trimmed by 5 bases and the J gene end by 3 bases; junction bases not matched to a gene: 7. The length of the CDR3 is 14 residues. Germline loops: CDR1 SGHNT, CDR2 YENEEA. Study results and limitations: A later analysis reportedly found fewer N-insertions in an Asian-associated ancestry cluster than the roughly 670-donor mean. Altogether, 150 to 200 TCR beta chains were recorded as cytomegalovirus-associated. The authors later linked a missense DCLRE1C variant to TCR beta V- and J-gene trimming.

The receptor was isolated from a woman in her twenties or thirties in good health and CMV-seropositive. This rearrangement joins TRBV11-3 to TRBJ2-7; TRBD1 matches at 7 bases. The sequenced material came from PBMCs. The CDR3 loop reads CASSQGQISYEQYF. CDR3 nucleotides: TGTGCCAGCAGCCAGGGACAGATCAGCTACGAGCAGTACTTC.